This T cell receptor beta chain was identified during a study of T cell responses to AZD1222 COVID-19 vaccine. Findings of the study overall: Clonal diversity was possibly underestimated, and the donors were mostly white British, with more females.

In the case of this clone: What it binds is unknown.

Measured with immunoSEQ multiplex PCR; TCRdb has only the in-frame clones, and not every one. The sample yields about 97,000 clones, less than 90% seen once. The input for sequencing was peripheral blood, taken on day 0 of AZD1222 vaccination. This receptor was obtained from an adult in good health.

CDR3 sequence reads: CASSQRGLADNAGANVLTF. The CDR3 nucleotides are TGTGCCAGCAGCCAACGCGGACTAGCGGATAATGCTGGGGCCAACGTCCTGACTTTC. The chain uses TRBV3-1 (or the pseudogene TRBV3-2) and TRBJ2-6; 10 positions match TRBD2. The CDR3 has 19 amino acids. The germline gives CDR1 LGHDT, CDR2 YNNKEL (reference sequence). With V trimmed by 2 bases and J by 2 bases, 9 bases remained unmatched.